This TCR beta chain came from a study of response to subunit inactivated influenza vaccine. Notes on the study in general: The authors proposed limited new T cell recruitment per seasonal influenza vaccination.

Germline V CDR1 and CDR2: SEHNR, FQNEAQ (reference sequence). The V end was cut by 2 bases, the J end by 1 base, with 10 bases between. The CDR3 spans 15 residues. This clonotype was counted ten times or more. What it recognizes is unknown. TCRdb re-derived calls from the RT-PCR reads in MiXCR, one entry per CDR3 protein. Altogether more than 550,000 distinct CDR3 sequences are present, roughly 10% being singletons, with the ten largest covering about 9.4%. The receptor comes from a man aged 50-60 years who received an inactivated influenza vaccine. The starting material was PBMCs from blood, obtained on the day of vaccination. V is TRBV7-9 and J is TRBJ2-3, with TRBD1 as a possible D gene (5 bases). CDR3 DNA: TGTGCCAGCAGCTTAAGGGCAGGGCGCACAGATACGCAGTATTTT. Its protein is CASSLRAGRTDTQYF.